The sequence of this T cell receptor (beta chain) was determined in a study of early T cells in non-severe SARS-CoV-2 infection. Study-wide points: The study's VDJdb matching favored anti-spike CD8 responses and missed private and CD4 specificities.

The germline V gene encodes CDR1 SGHAT and CDR2 FQNNGV. This CDR3 region has 13 residues. Each single cDNA molecule received a unique molecular identifier. Each CDR3 protein is one row after TCRdb ran MiXCR on the 5' RACE reads. The table lists roughly 61,000 distinct CDR3 sequences, approximately 9.3% of them singletons. On this clonotype itself: What it binds is not known. A read error is possible here, since a much larger clone lies one base away.

Sequenced: whole blood. This receptor was obtained from an adult who was a healthcare worker with PCR-confirmed SARS-CoV-2 infection or an uninfected control (not recorded which). This chain connects TRBV11-2 to TRBJ1-1; D is uncertain. This CDR3 is CASSFWENIEAFF. The CDR3 DNA reads as TGTGCCAGCAGCTTCTGGGAGAACATTGAAGCTTTCTTT.